Listed below are T cell receptor beta chains from one sample, sequenced in a study of cytomegalovirus exposure and HLA in healthy donors. Profiling relied on immunoSEQ multiplex PCR, and the TCRdb table lists in-frame clones only, not all of them. The table records roughly 150,000 clones, approximately 80% of them present only once. Sequences were obtained from PBMCs. These receptors all stem from a male donor in good health and CMV-seronegative. CDR3s include the opening cysteine and the closing phenylalanine or tryptophan. The D gene is left open where the match is weak. The size entry is marked missing in some rows and otherwise reads once, few, many or a size class.

V gene	J gene	D gene	clone size	CDR3 DNA	CDR3 protein
TRBV6-5	TRBJ1-5	TRBD1	NA	TGTGCCAGCAGTTACCCGACAGGGGCTGGGAGTCAGCCCCAGCATTTT	CASSYPTGAGSQPQHF
TRBV10-3	TRBJ2-7	TRBD1	NA	TGTGCCATCAGTGGTCCAGTTCCGGGACAGTCCTACGAGCAGTACTTC	CAISGPVPGQSYEQYF
TRBV9	TRBJ1-1	NA	NA	TGTGCCAGCAGCCTCCCGGGGGGTGAAGCTTTCTTT	CASSLPGGEAFF
TRBV7-8	TRBJ1-1	TRBD1	NA	TGTGCCAGCAGCTCAGGACAGGGTGCAAACACTGAAGCTTTCTTT	CASSSGQGANTEAFF
TRBV4-2	TRBJ1-4	NA	NA	TGTGCCAGCAGCTCCCTGCGCACTAATGAAAAACTGTTTTTT	CASSSLRTNEKLFF
TRBV6-5	TRBJ2-2	TRBD1	few	TGTGCCAGCAGTGGGGGACAGGGTGTCGGGGAGCTGTTTTTT	CASSGGQGVGELFF
TRBV11-2	TRBJ2-7	NA	NA	TGTGCCAGCAGCTGGGGGGTAGGGGTCGAGCAGTACTTC	CASSWGVGVEQYF
TRBV5-1	TRBJ2-1	NA	NA	TGCGCCAGCAGCTCGGACTTGCCACTTTACAATGAGCAGTTCTTC	CASSSDLPLYNEQFF
TRBV7-9	TRBJ1-1	NA	few	TGTGCCAGCAGCCTTCCCGGGACATCGGGACCCCAAGAAGCTTTCTTT	CASSLPGTSGPQEAFF
TRBV7-9	TRBJ2-3	NA	NA	TGTGCCAGCAGCCCCCTCCGGGGGAGCAAAGATACGCAGTATTTT	CASSPLRGSKDTQYF
TRBV28	TRBJ1-2	NA	few	TGTGCCAGCAGCTTCGTTGGGCAGGGGCGGGATGGCTACACCTTC	CASSFVGQGRDGYTF
TRBV4-2	TRBJ2-5	NA	few	TGTGCCAGCAGCCAAGATTGGGGCGAGGCGTCCCAGTACTTC	CASSQDWGEASQYF
TRBV2	TRBJ2-2	NA	NA	TGTGCCAGCCGGACAGTCGCGAACACCGGGGAGCTGTTTTTT	CASRTVANTGELFF
TRBV13	TRBJ1-6	NA	NA	TGTGCCAGCAGCCTGGGGACTTTAACACCCCTCCACTTT	CASSLGTLTPLHF
TRBV25-1	TRBJ2-5	NA	NA	TGTGCCAGCAGTCCTCTGGGGAGAGGGAACCAAGAGACCCAGTACTTC	CASSPLGRGNQETQYF
TRBV15	TRBJ2-1	TRBD2	NA	TGTGCCACCAGCAGAGATCCCCCAAATAGCGGGAGAGGGTACAATGAGCAGTTCTTC	CATSRDPPNSGRGYNEQFF
TRBV4-2	TRBJ2-7	TRBD2	few	TGTGCCAGCAGCCCCTTGCCGGGAGGGAGGCGGGGGGGCAGCTCCTACGAGCAGTACTTC	CASSPLPGGRRGGSSYEQYF
TRBV19	TRBJ1-2	NA	NA	TGTGCCAGTAGTATAGGGGGCGCTTTGAAGTTTATCACCTTC	CASSIGGALKFITF
TRBV7-9	TRBJ2-7	TRBD2	NA	TGTGCCAGCAGCCAATTCCCGGGACTAGCGGTAGGCTACGAGCAGTACTTC	CASSQFPGLAVGYEQYF
TRBV7-3	TRBJ2-1	NA	NA	TGTGCCAGCAGAATTTCGGCAGGGGCTCTCAATGAGCAGTTCTTC	CASRISAGALNEQFF
TRBV4-1	TRBJ1-3	TRBD1	NA	TGCGCCAGCAGCCCCGGACAGGGTGGAAACACCATATATTTT	CASSPGQGGNTIYF
TRBV25-1	TRBJ1-4	TRBD1	once	TGTGCCAGCAGTGAATTTACAGGGGGGAATGAAAAACTGTTTTTT	CASSEFTGGNEKLFF
TRBV27	TRBJ2-7	TRBD2	NA	TGTGCCAGCAGTCCCGTCGGCGGGGGCTCCTACGAGCAGTACTTC	CASSPVGGGSYEQYF
TRBV5-1	TRBJ2-7	TRBD2	NA	TGCGCCAGCAGCCCGCTGGCGGGGGGCAGCTCCTACGAGCAGTACTTC	CASSPLAGGSSYEQYF
TRBV7-3	TRBJ2-7	TRBD1	NA	TGTGCCAGCAGCTCCGGGGGACAGGGTCGGTTAGAGCAGTACTTC	CASSSGGQGRLEQYF
TRBV18	TRBJ2-2	TRBD2	NA	TGTGCCAGCTCACCAAACTCTGGACTAGCGGGTAACACCGGGGAGCTGTTTTTT	CASSPNSGLAGNTGELFF
TRBV19	TRBJ2-2	NA	NA	TGTGCCAGTAGTATTGTTGAGGGGAACACCGGGGAGCTGTTTTTT	CASSIVEGNTGELFF
TRBV2	TRBJ2-1	TRBD2	NA	TGTGCCAGCAGCGGACGGATACTAGCGCAATACAATGAGCAGTTCTTC	CASSGRILAQYNEQFF
TRBV6-6	TRBJ2-3	TRBD2	NA	TGTGCCGGGGGGGACACAGATACGCAGTATTTT	CAGGDTDTQYF
TRBV18	TRBJ2-7	TRBD2	NA	TGTGCCAGCTCTAACCTCGGACGGGAGGGGAGATACGAGCAGTACTTC	CASSNLGREGRYEQYF
TRBV15	TRBJ1-2	NA	NA	TGTGCCACCAGCAGAGAAGGGGGGGTGGGCAACTATGGCTACACCTTC	CATSREGGVGNYGYTF
TRBV7-2	TRBJ1-6	TRBD1	NA	TGTGCCAGCAGCTTGCAACAGGGGGTATATAATTCACCCCTCCACTTT	CASSLQQGVYNSPLHF
TRBV9	TRBJ1-2	NA	NA	TGTGCCAGCAGCACAGGACAGTTATCTAGAGGGTATGGCTACACCTTC	CASSTGQLSRGYGYTF
TRBV5-1	TRBJ1-1	NA	few	TGCGCCAGCAGCTTATCCTTTGTGACTGAAGCTTTCTTT	CASSLSFVTEAFF
TRBV5-1	TRBJ2-1	TRBD1	NA	TGCGCCAGCAGCCGATCCACAGGGGCCGTCTCCTACAATGAGCAGTTCTTC	CASSRSTGAVSYNEQFF
TRBV6-5	TRBJ1-5	NA	NA	TGTGCCAGCAGTTACTCGGGGCAGGGGTTCGATCAGCCCCAGCATTTT	CASSYSGQGFDQPQHF
TRBV6-5	TRBJ1-5	NA	NA	TGTGCCAGCAGTTACTCGTTGCGAGGGAATCAGCCCCAGCATTTT	CASSYSLRGNQPQHF
TRBV2	TRBJ2-2	TRBD2	NA	TGTGCCAGCAGTGGTTTAGCGGGGTTCACCGGGGAGCTGTTTTTT	CASSGLAGFTGELFF
TRBV7-6	TRBJ1-1	NA	NA	TGTGCCAGCAGCACCCGACAGAACACTGAAGCTTTCTTT	CASSTRQNTEAFF
TRBV28	TRBJ2-1	TRBD1	NA	TGTGCCAGCAGTGGACAGGGGGCGCGGGACAATGAGCAGTTCTTC	CASSGQGARDNEQFF
TRBV2	TRBJ2-2	TRBD1	once	TGTGCCAGCAGGCCCTTAGGGACAGGTTACACCGGGGAGCTGTTTTTT	CASRPLGTGYTGELFF
TRBV11-3	TRBJ2-2	TRBD1	NA	TGTGCCAGCTCCTTGCCGGGACAGGGAACCGGGGAGCTGTTTTTT	CASSLPGQGTGELFF
TRBV28	TRBJ2-3	NA	NA	TGTGCCAGCAGCCGGGGGGCGGGCACAGATACGCAGTATTTT	CASSRGAGTDTQYF
TRBV25-1	TRBJ2-7	NA	NA	TGTGCCAGCAGGCCGGACAATGGGGACGAGCAGTACTTC	CASRPDNGDEQYF
TRBV5-1	TRBJ2-7	NA	NA	TGCGCCAGCAGTGGAGTACGGACATCTGACGAGCAGTACTTC	CASSGVRTSDEQYF
TRBV4-1	TRBJ2-7	TRBD1	once	TGCGCCAGCAAGAGACAGGGGGCCTACGAGCAGTACTTC	CASKRQGAYEQYF
TRBV19	TRBJ1-6	NA	NA	TGTGCCAGTAGTATGAGGAGCGTACAGGGAAAGGGTAATTCACCCCTCCACTTT	CASSMRSVQGKGNSPLHF
TRBV7-2	TRBJ1-1	TRBD1	NA	TGTGCCAGCAGCTTAGCGCGGGACAGTGAAGCTTTCTTT	CASSLARDSEAFF
TRBV21-1	TRBJ2-7	NA	few	TGTGCCAGCCTTCTGGGGGGTAGCGCGTTAAGCTCCTACGAGCAGTACTTC	CASLLGGSALSSYEQYF
TRBV14	TRBJ2-2	TRBD1	NA	TGTGCCAGCAGCCATCAGGGGGCGCGTGTCCGCACCGGGGAGCTGTTTTTT	CASSHQGARVRTGELFF
TRBV7-8	TRBJ2-7	TRBD1	NA	TGTGCCAGCAGCCTAATGCCCGACAGGGGTGAGTCCGAGCAGTACTTC	CASSLMPDRGESEQYF
TRBV27	TRBJ2-5	NA	NA	TGTGCCAGCAGTTTAACATCGGACAGTCCCTCACAAGAGACCCAGTACTTC	CASSLTSDSPSQETQYF
TRBV10-2	TRBJ2-3	TRBD1	NA	TGCGCCAGCAGTCCATTAACAGGGGTTCAAGGCACAGATACGCAGTATTTT	CASSPLTGVQGTDTQYF
TRBV2	TRBJ2-7	TRBD2	few	TGTGCCAGCATCGACCTAGCGGGGGGCGGGACGCCCGGCGAGCAGTACTTC	CASIDLAGGGTPGEQYF